These 8 T cell receptor beta chains originate from one sample sequenced in a study of blood T cell repertoires in COVID-19. Profiled with immunoSEQ multiplex PCR; TCRdb holds only in-frame clones, not every one. Among around 130,000 clones, 60% to 80% were seen once, and the ten largest hold over 6.5%. The sample taken for sequencing was peripheral blood. These receptors came from a human donor in a cohort sampled during active COVID-19.

The CDR3 loop is CASRTTGTGYGYTF. As DNA, the CDR3 is TGTGCCAGCAGGACCACCGGGACAGGCTATGGCTACACCTTC. This sequence joins TRBV6-5 and TRBJ1-2; 8 bases agree with TRBD1. The CDR3 covers 14 residues. With V trimmed by 6 bases and J by 4 bases, 7 bases remained unmatched. Germline lookup yields CDR1 MNHEY and CDR2 SVGAGI.

In DNA, the CDR3 is TGTGCCAGCAGAGCAACCACTCATATAGCGGGAGGCCGGCCCCATGAGCAGTTCTTC. It encodes CASRATTHIAGGRPHEQFF. This sequence joins TRBV28 and TRBJ2-1, with 10 bases fitting TRBD2. Germline CDR1 is MDHEN and CDR2 is SYDVKM. This CDR3 is built from 19 residues. J gave up 8 bases and V 6 bases, and 22 bases lay outside the gene matches.

This chain connects TRBV29-1 to TRBJ2-7, with TRBD2 identical over 8 bases. The CDR3 consists of 14 residues. Germline-derived CDR1 and CDR2 are SQVTM and ANQGSEA. V gave up 6 bases and J gave up 5 bases; unmatched junction bases: 12. In DNA, the CDR3 is TGCAGCGTCTCTGGGGGGACTAGGTCCCACGAGCAGTACTTC. As protein: CSVSGGTRSHEQYF.

The rearrangement uses TRBV5-1 and TRBJ2-7, with 11 bases fitting TRBD2. This CDR3 has 16 amino acids. The germline CDR1 and CDR2 sequences are SGHRS and YFSETQ. The junction had 10 bases not matched to a gene; V was cut back by 4 bases and J by 4 bases. CDR3 sequence reads: CASSNFPGTSGYEQYF. In DNA form, the CDR3 reads TGCGCCAGCAGCAATTTCCCCGGGACTAGCGGATACGAGCAGTACTTC.

In its sample, this clone was seen once. The chain couples TRBV30 to TRBJ1-5; 10 bases line up with TRBD1. The germline V gene has CDR1 GTSNPN and CDR2 SVGIG (reference sequence). The V and J ends lost 1 base and 4 bases, in that order; junction bases with no gene match: 7. This CDR3 has 16 amino acids. The CDR3 reads CAWSADRGPMNQPQHF. The CDR3 DNA sequence: TGTGCCTGGAGTGCAGACAGGGGGCCGATGAATCAGCCCCAGCATTTT.

The chain combines TRBV4-1 with TRBJ2-7, with 8 bases fitting TRBD1. The CDR3 length is 13 residues. V shed 3 bases and J 7 bases; nucleotides not matched to a gene: 5. Germline values: CDR1 MGHRA, CDR2 YSYEKL. Here the CDR3 reads CASSHQGAGEQYF. CDR3 DNA sequence: TGCGCCAGCAGCCATCAGGGGGCCGGGGAGCAGTACTTC.

The chain couples TRBV5-1 to TRBJ1-1, with a possible D match to TRBD1 (5 bases). Germline assignment: CDR1 SGHRS and CDR2 YFSETQ. Trimming removed 4 bases at V and 0 bases at J, with 22 bases between. This CDR3 is 18 amino acids long. CDR3 sequence: CASSPPSGEGPLNTEAFF. CDR3 nucleotide sequence: TGCGCCAGCAGCCCGCCTTCGGGGGAGGGACCGTTGAACACTGAAGCTTTCTTT.

This sequence joins TRBV24-1 and TRBJ1-3; D unresolved. Germline V gene data show CDR1 as KGHDR and CDR2 as SFDVKD. CDR3 size: 17 residues. The ends were cut back, 0 bases at V and 4 bases at J, with 15 bases in the middle. DNA for the CDR3: TGTGCCACCAGTGATTTGCATAGGCGGGTGAGGGGAAACACCATATATTTT. Its protein is CATSDLHRRVRGNTIYF.